Detailed here is one T cell receptor (beta chain). This sample was taken from a study of T cell responses to AZD1222 COVID-19 vaccine. V lost 3 bases, J lost 6 bases, and 18 bases lay in between. There are 16 residues in the CDR3. The germline V gene has CDR1 LNHDA and CDR2 SQIVND (reference sequence). Repertoires were generated with immunoSEQ multiplex PCR, while TCRdb's copy carries only in-frame clones and drops some. The sample consists of over 120,000 clones, 80% to 95% of them appearing once. The V and J genes are TRBV19 and TRBJ1-5, with a possible D match to TRBD1 (5 bases). Specimen: peripheral blood, collected 28 days after the second AZD1222 dose. The clonotype comes from an adult who received the AZD1222 COVID-19 vaccine. As DNA, the CDR3 is TGTGCCAGTAGTATGTACCCGGGGCAATTGGGTCAGCCCCAGCATTTT. Translation: CASSMYPGQLGQPQHF.